This T cell receptor (beta chain) was profiled in a study of T cell responses to AZD1222 COVID-19 vaccine. Study conclusions and caveats: Among AZD1222 vaccinees, only six or seven were seropositive at baseline. Dominant at 160-218 and 743-854, vaccine-associated CD4 TCRs also spanned spike.

This CDR3 contains 16 residues. The assay was immunoSEQ multiplex PCR, and TCRdb's table has in-frame clones only and misses some. The sample shows more than 140,000 clones, around 91% of them seen only once. As regards this clone: What it binds is not known.

This specimen was peripheral blood, taken on day 0 of AZD1222 vaccination. This chain joins TRBV21-1 and TRBJ2-1; the D call of TRBD2 is as the table states it, not checked on the DNA. TRBV21-1 is annotated as a pseudogene. This TCR came from an adult in good health. CDR3 coding DNA: TGTGCCAGCAGCAAGGGTCTAGCGGGAGTAAACAATGAGCAGTTCTTC. Protein sequence: CASSKGLAGVNNEQFF.